What follows are 9 T cell receptor beta chains derived from one specimen sequenced in a study of T cell responses to AZD1222 COVID-19 vaccine. Produced via immunoSEQ multiplex PCR; TCRdb's table is partial and in-frame only. The sample has 120,000 or so clones; just under 95% are singletons. Sequences were derived from peripheral blood, sampled on day 0 of AZD1222 vaccination. The receptors originated from an adult in good health.

This clone was seen only once. The J gene is TRBJ1-3, the V gene TRBV11-2; D gene ambiguous. Trimming took 7 bases from V and 2 from J, leaving 6 bases between them. The CDR3 is made up of 12 amino acids. Germline-derived CDR1 and CDR2 are SGHAT and FQNNGV. As DNA, the CDR3 is TGTGCCAGCACCCTGGCTGGAAACACCATATATTTT. This translates into CASTLAGNTIYF. The entire variable domain, with the rest obtained from reference TRBV11-2 and TRBJ1-3, is as follows: EAGVAQSPRYKIIEKRQSVAFWCNPISGHATLYWYQQILGQGPKLLIQFQNNGVVDDSQLPKDRFSAERLKGVDSTLKIQPAKLEDSAVYLCASTLAGNTIYFGEGSWLTVV.

V and J are TRBV4-2 and TRBJ2-5, with 7 bases aligning to TRBD2. This CDR3 has 18 amino acids. Trimming removed 0 bases from V and 5 bases from J; junction bases left unmatched: 15. Germline V gene data show CDR1 as LGHNA and CDR2 as YNFKEQ. The CDR3 DNA is TGTGCCAGCAGCCAAGATCTGGGAGGGCTAGCGTTTGGGGAGACCCAGTACTTC. Protein sequence: CASSQDLGGLAFGETQYF.

The V call is TRBV10-3, the J call TRBJ2-7; D is ambiguous. V was pared by 7 bases and J by 5 bases, with 9 bases between. Germline CDR1 ENHRY, CDR2 SYGVKD. The CDR3 totals 11 residues. The CDR3 loop is CAIKSADEQYF. The CDR3, as DNA: TGTGCCATCAAATCAGCTGACGAGCAGTACTTC.

The rearrangement joins TRBV11-2 to TRBJ1-3; D perhaps matches TRBD1 (5 bases). This CDR3 spans 17 amino acids. The ends were cut back, 1 base at V and 0 bases at J, with 13 bases in the middle. CDR1 and CDR2 (germline): SGHAT, FQNNGV. The CDR3 DNA follows: TGTGCCAGCAGCTTAGGGGGCAGGTTGCGCTCTGGAAACACCATATATTTT. This sequence encodes CASSLGGRLRSGNTIYF.

The chain employs TRBV5-1 and TRBJ1-1, with D possibly being TRBD1 (5 bases). V dropped 3 bases and J dropped 1 base, with 13 bases sitting between them. This CDR3 has 15 amino acids. Per the germline V gene, CDR1 is SGHRS and CDR2 is YFSETQ. The CDR3 region has the DNA TGCGCCAGCAGCTCGAACCCGGGGCCGAACACTGAAGCTTTCTTT. The encoded protein is CASSSNPGPNTEAFF.

The chain uses TRBV11-2 and TRBJ2-1; 10 nucleotides agree with TRBD2. In germline, CDR1 is SGHAT, CDR2 FQNNGV. V lost 4 bases, J lost 4 bases, and 7 bases stayed unmatched. CDR3 length: 16 residues. The CDR3 bases are TGTGCCAGCAGCTCCATAGCGGGGGGATTATACAATGAGCAGTTCTTC. Its translation: CASSSIAGGLYNEQFF.

This rearrangement joins TRBV6-5 to TRBJ1-1; 8 bases fit TRBD1. The length of the CDR3 is 15 residues. The V gene end was trimmed by 7 bases and the J gene end by 1 base; junction bases not matched to a gene: 8. Germline V gene sequence: CDR1 MNHEY, CDR2 SVGAGI. CDR3 coding DNA: TGTGCCAGCATAAGTCCCGGGACAGGGAACACTGAAGCTTTCTTT. It codes for CASISPGTGNTEAFF.

CDR3 sequence (DNA): TGTGCCAGCATGGATTTAGCGGGGGGGCCCGGTAGTGAGCAGTTCTTC. Translating gives CASMDLAGGPGSEQFF. The chain carries TRBV28 and TRBJ2-1; 11 nucleotides line up with TRBD2. The germline V gene has CDR1 MDHEN and CDR2 SYDVKM. The length of the CDR3 is 16 residues. The ends lost 7 bases at V and 9 bases at J; junction bases unmatched: 14.

The chain joins TRBV4-2 to TRBJ2-1, with 10 bases fitting TRBD1. The CDR3 extends over 17 amino acids. Germline CDR1 is LGHNA and CDR2 is YNFKEQ. The V segment lost 4 bases and the J segment 6 bases; nucleotides outside the gene matches: 12. The CDR3 loop reads CASSPGQGITSGNEQFF. CDR3 sequence (DNA): TGTGCCAGCAGCCCGGGACAGGGGATTACTTCCGGCAATGAGCAGTTCTTC.